The 23 T cell receptor beta chains below were found in one sample sequenced in a study of T cells after yellow fever vaccination. In TCRdb, the 5' RACE reads were re-called with MiXCR into one record per CDR3 protein. This repertoire shows 400,000 or so distinct CDR3 sequences, under 20% found once; its top ten account for about a sixth. Sample: PBMCs, taken before the yellow fever booster vaccination. The receptors were gathered from a man aged 18 to 30 who received the YFV17D yellow fever vaccine.

The V call is TRBV28, the J call TRBJ1-1; D is possibly TRBD1 (5 bases). The CDR3 is 17 residues long. Germline-derived CDR1 and CDR2 are MDHEN and SYDVKM. With 2 bases removed from V and 5 bases from J, the gap between germline ends came to 21 bases. The CDR3 coding sequence is TGTGCCAGCAGTTTAGGGGCAGGGATGCGTCTGGGGACTGAAGCTTTCTTT. Translating gives CASSLGAGMRLGTEAFF.

The V gene is TRBV2, the J gene TRBJ1-6; no clear D gene. Germline-derived CDR1 and CDR2 are SNHLY and FYNNEI. This CDR3 region has 15 residues. The ends were cut back, 6 bases at V and 7 bases at J, with 16 bases in the middle. CDR3: CASRAAGMVNSPLHF. For the CDR3, the DNA is TGTGCCAGCAGAGCGGCGGGGATGGTGAATTCACCCCTCCACTTT.

This clonotype was seen more than once but under ten times. The CDR3 region is CASSPYQSEQFF. In DNA, the CDR3 is TGTGCCAGCAGCCCATACCAGTCTGAGCAGTTCTTC. J is TRBJ2-1 and V is TRBV2; no definite D call. The CDR3 length is 12 residues. Trimming took off 6 bases at V and 9 bases at J, with 12 bases between the two ends. Germline V gives CDR1 SNHLY, CDR2 FYNNEI. The entire variable domain, with the rest obtained from reference TRBV2 and TRBJ2-1, is as follows: EPEVTQTPSHQVTQMGQEVILRCVPISNHLYFYWYRQILGQKVEFLVSFYNNEISEKSEIFDDQFSVERPDGSNFTLKIRSTKLEDSAMYFCASSPYQSEQFFGPGTRLTVL.

The gene calls are TRBV20-1 and TRBJ1-1; 7 bases line up with TRBD1. After removal of 5 bases from V and 0 bases from J, the junction contained 9 bases not matched to a gene. From germline, CDR1 is DFQATT and CDR2 SNEGSKA (reference sequence). The CDR3 has 15 residues. Here the CDR3 reads CSAFQTGTMNTEAFF. As DNA, the CDR3 is TGCAGTGCTTTCCAGACAGGGACCATGAACACTGAAGCTTTCTTT.

This clonotype has only a few counts. The J gene is TRBJ2-1, the V gene TRBV7-3; either TRBD1 or TRBD2 may supply D (5 bases each). The CDR3 sequence is 17 residues long. Germline CDR1 reads SGHTA; CDR2 reads FQGTGA. Trimming pared 6 bases from V and 0 bases from J, leaving 18 bases between. DNA for the CDR3: TGTGCCAGCAGACCCACAGGACGGGGAAACTCCTACAATGAGCAGTTCTTC. It is translated as CASRPTGRGNSYNEQFF.

This clonotype has just a few counts. The chain uses TRBV20-1 and TRBJ2-3; the match to TRBD2 covers 9 bases. The germline V gene has CDR1 DFQATT and CDR2 SNEGSKA (reference sequence). V lost 2 bases and J lost 4; bases outside the gene matches: 4. The CDR3 is 14 residues long. CDR3 in amino acids: CSARLRGGPDTQYF. DNA for the CDR3: TGCAGTGCTAGATTGCGGGGGGGACCAGATACGCAGTATTTT.

This clonotype appeared many times. J is TRBJ2-2 and V is TRBV4-1; D is unclear. CDR3 size: 14 residues. With 4 bases removed from V and 4 bases from J, the gap between germline ends came to 10 bases. The germline CDR1 and CDR2 sequences are MGHRA and YSYEKL. The CDR3 region is CASSRSPSTGELFF. The CDR3, as DNA: TGCGCCAGCAGCCGTTCTCCTTCCACCGGGGAGCTGTTTTTT.

This chain connects TRBV10-3 to TRBJ2-5; TRBD2 matches at 13 bases. Germline CDR1 and CDR2: ENHRY and SYGVKD. Unmatched junction bases numbered 2, after V lost 4 bases and J lost 0 bases. This CDR3 region has 16 residues. CDR3 amino acids: CAISGGLAGNQETQYF. In DNA form, the CDR3 reads TGTGCCATCAGTGGGGGACTAGCGGGGAACCAAGAGACCCAGTACTTC.

This clonotype appeared a few times. The chain links TRBV6-6 to TRBJ1-2; D remains ambiguous. Germline V gene lookup returns CDR1 MNHNY and CDR2 SVGAGI (reference sequence). This CDR3 is built from 15 residues. Trimming removed 0 bases at V and 6 bases at J, with 14 bases between. The CDR3 is CASSYSNAGGDGYTF. The CDR3 bases are TGTGCCAGCAGTTACTCGAATGCCGGCGGGGATGGCTACACCTTC.

The table lists this clonotype with a few counts. The chain joins TRBV12-3 or TRBV12-4 to TRBJ1-1; no clear D gene. V dropped 3 bases and J dropped 2 bases, with 10 bases sitting between them. The CDR3 is 14 amino acids. CDR3 sequence (DNA): TGTGCCAGCAGTTTTTGGACTGTTAACACTGAAGCTTTCTTT. This encodes CASSFWTVNTEAFF.

This clonotype was seen a handful of times. The CDR3 DNA is TGCGCCAGCAGCTCGCGAAAGACAGGGGGCGTCGCAGATACGCAGTATTTT. Its protein product is CASSSRKTGGVADTQYF. The chain employs TRBV4-3 and TRBJ2-3; 10 nucleotides align to TRBD1. Looked up from germline, CDR1 is LGHNA and CDR2 is YSLEER. J lost 4 bases, V lost 5 bases, and 12 bases had no gene match. The CDR3 runs 17 residues.

The chain links TRBV4-1 to TRBJ2-2; 8 positions agree with TRBD2. The CDR3 consists of 17 residues. Looked up from germline, CDR1 is MGHRA and CDR2 is YSYEKL. The V gene end was trimmed by 2 bases and the J gene end by 4 bases; junction bases not matched to a gene: 9. The CDR3 spells CASSQRAGGVSTGELFF. In DNA form, the CDR3 reads TGCGCCAGCAGCCAAAGGGCGGGGGGCGTGAGCACCGGGGAGCTGTTTTTT.

The chain combines TRBV7-9 with TRBJ1-3; D possibly corresponds to TRBD1 (6 bases). CDR3 length: 14 amino acids. The germline gives CDR1 SEHNR, CDR2 FQNEAQ (reference sequence). The V gene lost 4 bases and the J gene lost 3 bases, with 10 bases spanning the gap. This CDR3 is CASSSGQYGNTIYF. In DNA, the CDR3 is TGTGCCAGCAGCTCAGGACAGTATGGAAACACCATATATTTT.

This clonotype turned up a few times. In DNA form, the CDR3 reads TGCAGTGCTACCTTAGCGTTTCGAGAGACCCAGTACTTC. Its protein product is CSATLAFRETQYF. J is TRBJ2-5 and V is TRBV20-1; the D gene is possibly TRBD2 (5 bases). Trimming took off 4 bases at V and 4 bases at J, with 13 bases between the two ends. In germline, CDR1 is DFQATT, CDR2 SNEGSKA (reference sequence). The CDR3 runs 13 residues.

The chain links TRBV29-1 to TRBJ1-4; the D gene is possibly TRBD1 (5 bases). This CDR3 is built from 13 residues. The V gene's germline CDR1 is SQVTM and CDR2 ANQGSEA. Trimming pared 5 bases from V and 0 bases from J, leaving 7 bases between. CDR3 DNA sequence: TGCAGCGTTCTGGGGCCAACTAATGAAAAACTGTTTTTT. Amino acids: CSVLGPTNEKLFF.

The chain couples TRBV4-3 to TRBJ2-1; no definite D call. Trimming took off 0 bases at V and 8 bases at J, with 20 bases between the two ends. This CDR3 has 17 residues. Germline loops: CDR1 LGHNA, CDR2 YSLEER. This CDR3 reads CASSQDDVGTPLDEQFF. The CDR3 DNA follows: TGCGCCAGCAGCCAAGACGACGTTGGCACCCCCCTGGATGAGCAGTTCTTC.

Points on this clonotype: At one end, the junction sequence differs from germline, possibly due to a read error. The V gene is TRBV10-3, the J gene TRBJ1-3; the match to TRBD1 covers 8 bases. CDR3 length: 16 amino acids. Germline lookup yields CDR1 ENHRY and CDR2 SYGVKD. In DNA, the CDR3 is TGTGCCATCAGTGAGTCCCAGGGGGCCTCTGGAAACACCATAGATTTT. Its translation: CAISESQGASGNTIDF.

This chain connects TRBV5-1 to TRBJ1-2, with 9 bases that match TRBD1. The CDR3 is 14 amino acids. V dropped 3 bases and J dropped 6; count of bases not matched to a gene: 6. Per germline, CDR1 SGHRS and CDR2 YFSETQ. The DNA of the CDR3 is TGCGCCAGCAGCTCCGCCGGGACAGGGAATGGCTACACCTTC. Translating it yields CASSSAGTGNGYTF.

Only a few counts were recorded for this clonotype. The genes are TRBV10-3 and TRBJ1-1; no firm D call. Germline CDR1 reads ENHRY; CDR2 reads SYGVKD. V was cut by 5 bases and J by 3 bases, with 16 bases left in between. This CDR3 comprises 15 residues. The CDR3 loop is CAISMEYGLDTEAFF. CDR3 nucleotides: TGTGCCATCAGTATGGAGTACGGGTTGGACACTGAAGCTTTCTTT.

There are many counts of this clonotype. The CDR3 sequence is CRVGSGGLSTDTQYF. DNA for the CDR3: TGCAGGGTGGGTAGCGGGGGACTAAGCACAGATACGCAGTATTTT. The chain combines TRBV20-1 with TRBJ2-3; 9 nucleotides match TRBD2. Germline V gene sequence: CDR1 DFQATT, CDR2 SNEGSKA (reference sequence). There are 15 residues in the CDR3.

This sequence joins TRBV6-2 or TRBV6-3 and TRBJ1-1, with D possibly being TRBD1 (5 bases). The germline V gene encodes CDR1 MNHEY and CDR2 SVGEGT. Trimming removed 3 bases at V and 0 bases at J, with 17 bases between. The CDR3 runs 17 residues. In nucleotides, the CDR3 is TGTGCCAGCAGTTATCACAGGCGCCAAGAGATGAACACTGAAGCTTTCTTT. Amino acids: CASSYHRRQEMNTEAFF.

This clonotype turned up a few times. The CDR3 bases are TGTGCCAGCCGCTCGGCGTTGAACACCGGGGAGCTGTTTTTT. It encodes CASRSALNTGELFF. The rearrangement uses TRBV6-4 and TRBJ2-2; D is undetermined. Trimming took off 8 bases at V and 1 base at J, with 11 bases between the two ends. CDR1 and CDR2 (germline): MRHNA, SNTAGT. CDR3 length: 14 amino acids.

This clonotype was counted a few times. The chain is built from TRBV20-1 and TRBJ2-3; weak D call: TRBD2 (6 bases). The germline CDR1 and CDR2 sequences are DFQATT and SNEGSKA (reference sequence). CDR3 length: 14 amino acids. The germline V and J ends were trimmed by 6 bases and 4 bases, with 17 bases remaining between them. The CDR3 DNA is TGCAGTGCACCAGGAGGGGTTCGATCAGATACGCAGTATTTT. It is translated as CSAPGGVRSDTQYF.